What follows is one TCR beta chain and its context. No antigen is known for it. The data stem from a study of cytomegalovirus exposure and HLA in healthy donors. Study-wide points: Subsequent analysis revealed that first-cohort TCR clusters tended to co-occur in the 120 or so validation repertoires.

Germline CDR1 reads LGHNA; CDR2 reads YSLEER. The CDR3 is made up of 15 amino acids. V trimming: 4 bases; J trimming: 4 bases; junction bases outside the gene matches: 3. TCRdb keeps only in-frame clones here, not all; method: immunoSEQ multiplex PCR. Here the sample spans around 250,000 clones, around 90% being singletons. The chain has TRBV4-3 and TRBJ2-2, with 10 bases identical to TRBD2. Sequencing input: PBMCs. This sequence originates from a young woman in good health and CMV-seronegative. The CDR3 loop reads CASSRTSGITGELFF. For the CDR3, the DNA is TGCGCCAGCAGCCGGACTAGCGGCATCACCGGGGAGCTGTTTTTT.